This passage covers 6 T cell receptor beta chains from one sample sequenced in a study of control samples from healthy donors and cancer patients (dated by TCRdb to 2020 to 2022). Library method: the immunoSEQ multiplex PCR assay. TCRdb provides this immuneACCESS table in a form limited to in-frame rearrangements. Some clones are lacking; in checked studies, under half of them reflect an unresolved V gene, and why the rest are absent is not known. Across this sample there are approximately 150,000 clones, with over 85% seen only once. The ten largest clones take up almost 6% of the sample. Sequencing was done on a sample of blood. The receptors stem from a man between 18 and 29 years old in good health.

The chain uses TRBV19 and TRBJ2-7; no clear D gene. CDR1 is LNHDA, CDR2 SQIVND, per germline (reference sequence). V lost 5 bases and J 3 bases, leaving 5 bases between the germline ends. This CDR3 has 11 residues. The CDR3 nucleotides read TGTGCCAGTAGTTCCGGCTACGAGCAGTACTTC. Amino acid sequence: CASSSGYEQYF.

This clone was recorded once. The chain is built from TRBV19 and TRBJ1-4; maybe TRBD1 (6 bases). V was cut by 5 bases and J by 8 bases, with 21 bases left in between. CDR1 is LNHDA and CDR2 is SQIVND in the germline V gene (reference sequence). CDR3 length: 16 residues. CDR3 loop: CASSLNRDIGHEKLFF. As DNA, the CDR3 is TGTGCCAGTAGTCTTAACAGGGACATTGGCCACGAAAAACTGTTTTTT.

V usage is TRBV5-4 and J usage is TRBJ2-7, with 7 nucleotides matching TRBD2. The CDR3 loop spans 16 amino acids. From germline, CDR1 is SGHNT and CDR2 YYREEE (reference sequence). Unmatched junction bases numbered 12, after V lost 4 bases and J lost 2 bases. The CDR3: CASSAVGSGTAYEQYF. CDR3 bases: TGTGCCAGCAGCGCCGTCGGGAGCGGGACGGCCTACGAGCAGTACTTC. Based on the CDR3 plus reference TRBV5-4 and TRBJ2-7, the full variable domain is ETGVTQSPTHLIKTRGQQVTLRCSSQSGHNTVSWYQQALGQGPQFIFQYYREEENGRGNFPPRFSGLQFPNYSSELNVNALELDDSALYLCASSAVGSGTAYEQYFGPGTRLTVT.

This chain uses TRBV28 with TRBJ1-5; the match to TRBD1 covers 7 bases. This CDR3 has 14 residues. V was clipped by 5 bases and J by 6 bases; unmatched bases: 7. Per the germline V gene, CDR1 is MDHEN and CDR2 is SYDVKM. The CDR3 bases are TGTGCCAGCAGTCTTACAGGGGATGGTCAGCCCCAGCATTTT. Protein: CASSLTGDGQPQHF.

The chain couples TRBV7-2 to TRBJ1-5; 9 positions agree with TRBD1. Per germline, CDR1 SGHTA and CDR2 FQGNSA. V lost 7 bases, J lost 4 bases, and 2 bases stayed unmatched. This CDR3 has 13 residues. The CDR3 protein is CASTGTGNQPQHF. For the CDR3, the DNA is TGTGCCAGCACCGGGACAGGGAATCAGCCCCAGCATTTT.

The CDR3 spells CASNPVGGGNQPQHF. In DNA, the CDR3 is TGTGCCAGCAACCCGGTCGGGGGAGGCAATCAGCCCCAGCATTTT. The rearrangement joins TRBV6-6 to TRBJ1-5; a possible D gene is TRBD1 (5 bases). The V gene's germline CDR1 is MNHNY and CDR2 SVGAGI (reference sequence). The CDR3 is 15 amino acids. V was shortened by 7 bases and J by 2 bases, with 15 bases between the two germline ends.